Listed below are T cell receptor beta chains from one sample, sequenced in a study of blood T cell repertoires in COVID-19. TCRdb's table, derived via immunoSEQ multiplex PCR, lists solely in-frame clones and lacks some. The sample holds about 76,000 clones, 90% seen once. Sequences were obtained from peripheral blood. The receptors shown here come from a man in his fifties or sixties with acute or convalescent COVID-19. Both conserved end residues are part of each CDR3. Fields, in order: V gene, D gene, clone size, J gene, CDR3 protein, CDR3 DNA. A D gene is named only where the DNA matches it firmly. The size of a clone is reported for some rows only, either as once, few or many, or as a class for expanded clones.

>TRBV18|-|once|TRBJ1-5
CASSPSDQPQHF
TGTGCCAGCTCACCTTCCGATCAGCCCCAGCATTTT
>TRBV6-5|TRBD2|-|TRBJ2-1
CASSYRAGGLDEQFF
TGTGCCAGCAGTTACCGAGCGGGAGGTCTAGATGAGCAGTTCTTC
>TRBV19|TRBD1|-|TRBJ2-1
CASSTGTGELGPNEQFF
TGTGCCAGTAGCACCGGGACAGGGGAGTTGGGTCCCAATGAGCAGTTCTTC
>TRBV10-2|-|once|TRBJ1-2
CVSSESKGALYGYTF
TGCGTCAGCAGTGAGTCGAAAGGGGCGCTCTATGGCTACACCTTC
>TRBV7-6|-|-|TRBJ2-6
CASSLADSSGANVLTF
TGTGCCAGCAGCTTAGCAGACAGCTCTGGGGCCAACGTCCTGACTTTC
>TRBV6-5|-|-|TRBJ1-2
CASRTLDRAEYGYTF
TGTGCCAGCAGGACACTAGACCGGGCCGAGTATGGCTACACCTTC
>TRBV4-3|-|-|TRBJ2-3
CASSQEVAQGGMGDTQYF
TGCGCCAGCAGCCAAGAGGTAGCGCAGGGGGGCATGGGAGATACGCAGTATTTT
>TRBV5-1|-|-|TRBJ2-1
CASSLGGRRGEQFF
TGCGCCAGCAGCTTAGGCGGTAGGCGGGGTGAGCAGTTCTTC
>TRBV27|TRBD1|-|TRBJ1-3
CASSPSRGRDTIYF
TGTGCCAGCAGTCCCTCTAGGGGGCGGGACACCATATATTTT
>TRBV9|-|-|TRBJ1-2
CASSVDRNGYTF
TGTGCCAGCAGCGTAGACAGGAATGGCTACACCTTC
>TRBV5-1|-|-|TRBJ1-6
CASSLQGYNSPLHF
TGCGCCAGCAGCTTGCAGGGTTATAATTCACCCCTCCACTTT
>TRBV7-9|-|few|TRBJ2-2
CASSSRVNTGELFF
TGTGCCAGCAGCTCACGGGTGAACACCGGGGAGCTGTTTTTT
>TRBV28|-|-|TRBJ1-2
CASSHTGTSYTF
TGTGCCAGCAGCCACACAGGGACGTCTTACACCTTC
>TRBV9|-|once|TRBJ2-1
CASSVATGTYNEQFF
TGTGCCAGCAGCGTAGCTACAGGGACCTACAATGAGCAGTTCTTC
>TRBV5-1|TRBD1|few|TRBJ1-5
CASSLTGVGQPQHF
TGCGCCAGCAGCCTTACAGGGGTTGGTCAGCCCCAGCATTTT
>TRBV3-1/TRBV3-2|TRBD1|-|TRBJ1-1
CASSSQRGQDTEAFF
TGTGCCAGCAGCTCCCAGAGGGGGCAGGACACTGAAGCTTTCTTT
>TRBV7-8|-|-|TRBJ1-2
CASSPGGVWGANYGYTF
TGTGCCAGCAGCCCTGGGGGGGTATGGGGGGCTAACTATGGCTACACCTTC
>TRBV28|TRBD1|-|TRBJ2-4
CASSTPGTGEAKNIQYF
TGTGCCAGCAGTACACCCGGGACAGGGGAAGCCAAAAACATTCAGTACTTC
>TRBV11-2|TRBD2|few|TRBJ2-5
CASSSPEAGGRLSRETQYF
TGTGCCAGCAGCTCTCCAGAAGCGGGGGGGCGTTTGAGTCGGGAGACCCAGTACTTC
>TRBV18|TRBD1|-|TRBJ2-5
CASSPGQEETQYF
TGTGCCAGCTCCCCAGGACAGGAAGAGACCCAGTACTTC